Below, one T cell receptor beta chain is given with its context. The sample comes from a study of T cells after somatic rescue of genetic block. The table came from immunoSEQ multiplex PCR; TCRdb's copy has only in-frame clones and leaves some out. The table records more than 10,000 clones, under 85% of them present only once. Germline assignment: CDR1 SGHTA and CDR2 FQGNSA. V dropped 5 bases and J dropped 1 base, with 14 bases sitting between them. The CDR3 length is 15 residues. The sample consisted of peripheral blood mononuclear cells (PBMCs). This clonotype originated in a boy aged 10-17 years. J is TRBJ1-1 and V is TRBV7-2, with a possible D match to TRBD1 (6 bases). The DNA for the CDR3 is TGTGCCAGCAGCCCCCCCGGGACACGGAACACTGAAGCTTTCTTT. This translates into CASSPPGTRNTEAFF.